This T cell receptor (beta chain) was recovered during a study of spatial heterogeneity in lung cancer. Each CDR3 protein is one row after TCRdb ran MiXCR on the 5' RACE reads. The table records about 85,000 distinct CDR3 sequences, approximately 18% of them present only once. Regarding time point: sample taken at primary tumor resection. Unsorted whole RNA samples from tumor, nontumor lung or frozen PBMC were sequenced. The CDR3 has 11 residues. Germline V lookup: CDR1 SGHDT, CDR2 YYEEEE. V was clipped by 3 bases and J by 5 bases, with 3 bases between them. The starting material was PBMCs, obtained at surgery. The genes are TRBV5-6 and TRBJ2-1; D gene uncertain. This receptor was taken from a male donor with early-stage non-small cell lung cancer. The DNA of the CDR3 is TGTGCCAGCAGCTATGACAATGAGCAGTTCTTC. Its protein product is CASSYDNEQFF.